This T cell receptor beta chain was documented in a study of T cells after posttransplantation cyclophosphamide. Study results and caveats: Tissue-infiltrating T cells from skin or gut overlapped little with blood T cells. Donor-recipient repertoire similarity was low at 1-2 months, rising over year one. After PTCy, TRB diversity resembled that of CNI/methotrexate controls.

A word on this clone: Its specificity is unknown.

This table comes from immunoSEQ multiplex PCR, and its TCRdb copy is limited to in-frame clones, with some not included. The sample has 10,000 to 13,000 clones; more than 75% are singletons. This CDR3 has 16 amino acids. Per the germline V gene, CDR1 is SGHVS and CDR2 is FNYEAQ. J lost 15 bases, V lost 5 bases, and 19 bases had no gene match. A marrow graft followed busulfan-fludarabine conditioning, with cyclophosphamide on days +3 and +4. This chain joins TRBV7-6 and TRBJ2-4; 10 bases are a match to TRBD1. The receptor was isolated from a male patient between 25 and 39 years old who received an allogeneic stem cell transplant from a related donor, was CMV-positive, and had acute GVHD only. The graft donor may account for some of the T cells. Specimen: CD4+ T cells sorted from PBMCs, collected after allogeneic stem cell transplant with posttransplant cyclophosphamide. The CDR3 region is CASSPLTAGQGTAWYF. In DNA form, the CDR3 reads TGTGCCAGCAGCCCCCTAACCGCGGGACAGGGGACTGCTTGGTACTTC. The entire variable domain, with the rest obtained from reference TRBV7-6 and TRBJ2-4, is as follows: GAGVSQSPRYKVTKRGQDVALRCDPISGHVSLYWYRQALGQGPEFLTYFNYEAQQDKSGLPNDRFSAERPEGSISTLTIQRTEQRDSAMYRCASSPLTAGQGTAWYFGAGTRLSVL.